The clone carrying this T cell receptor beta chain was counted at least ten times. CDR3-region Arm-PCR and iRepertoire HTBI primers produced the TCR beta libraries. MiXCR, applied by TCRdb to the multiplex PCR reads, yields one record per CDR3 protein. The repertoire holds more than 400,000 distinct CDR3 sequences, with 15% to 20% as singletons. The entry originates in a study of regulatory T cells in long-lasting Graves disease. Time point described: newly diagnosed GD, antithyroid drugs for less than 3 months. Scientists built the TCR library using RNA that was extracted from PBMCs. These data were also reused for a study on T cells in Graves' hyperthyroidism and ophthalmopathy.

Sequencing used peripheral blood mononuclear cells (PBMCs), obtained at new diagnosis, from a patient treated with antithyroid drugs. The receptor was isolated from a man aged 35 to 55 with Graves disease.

CDR3 nucleotide sequence: TGTGCCAGCAGAAAAGGACAGGGTAATGAGCAGTTCTTC. Translation: CASRKGQGNEQFF. V gene TRBV12-3 or TRBV12-4 combines with J gene TRBJ2-1, with TRBD1 matching over 8 bases. Losses at the gene ends were 6 bases for V and 7 bases for J; bases not matched to a gene: 5. This CDR3 region has 13 residues.